The clone carrying this T cell receptor beta chain turned up a few times. The antigen remains undetermined. This specimen belongs to a study of T cell repertoires in cytomegalovirus infection. At the level of the study: The study used recently identified HLA-C-restricted and well-studied HLA-B-restricted CMV epitopes. CMV infection together with matching HLA type was indicated by public TCR beta signatures. Study-wide results and limits: Predominance within the ex vivo response was attributable to HLA-C-restricted CMV-specific TCR beta clonotypes. Carriage of CMV together with the relevant HLA was identifiable through cumulative public TCR beta family frequency.

TCRdb independently ran MiXCR on the reads; one entry per CDR3 protein. This repertoire shows 250,000 to 400,000 distinct CDR3 sequences, roughly 25% found once; its top ten account for about 14%. This CDR3 is 14 amino acids long. Germline-derived CDR1 and CDR2 are ENHRY and SYGVKD. The V end lost 3 bases, the J end lost 0 bases, and 6 bases lay between the germline ends. V and J are TRBV10-3 and TRBJ1-5, with no clear D. The TCR comes from a human donor in good health (CMV status not recorded). Some clones in this sample may be carry-over from other donors' samples. This specimen was cultured PBMCs, taken from culture after CMV antigen stimulation. The CDR3 loop is CAISDGDSNQPQHF. CDR3 sequence (DNA): TGTGCCATCAGTGACGGGGATAGCAATCAGCCCCAGCATTTT.